Below, one TCR beta chain is given with its context. Its antigen is unknown. This sample was included in a study of cytomegalovirus exposure and HLA in healthy donors. The length of the CDR3 is 16 residues. Germline V CDR1 and CDR2: SGHNT, YYREEE (reference sequence). Deletions cut 4 bases from V and 1 base from J, with 16 bases between. Primers included in the PCR were 60 Vbeta and 13 Jbeta primers. TCRdb's table, derived via immunoSEQ multiplex PCR, lists solely in-frame clones and lacks some. The data contain some 87,000 clones, approximately 65% of them singletons. General study findings and limits: An ancestry cluster, one associated with Asian ancestry, reportedly showed fewer N-insertions than the approximately 670-donor mean in a later analysis. The authors listed over 150 TCR beta chains as cytomegalovirus-associated. Reportedly, cytomegalovirus status was diagnosed with high sensitivity and specificity. Follow-up analysis seemed to connect common viral pathogens with several of the most significant clusters identified.

This TCR came from a woman between 25 and 40 years old in good health and CMV-seropositive. V and J are TRBV5-4 and TRBJ2-3, with D possibly matching TRBD2 (7 bases). The source material was PBMCs. The CDR3: CASSKLGGLGTDTQYF. In DNA form, the CDR3 reads TGTGCCAGCAGCAAACTCGGGGGGCTAGGCACAGATACGCAGTATTTT.